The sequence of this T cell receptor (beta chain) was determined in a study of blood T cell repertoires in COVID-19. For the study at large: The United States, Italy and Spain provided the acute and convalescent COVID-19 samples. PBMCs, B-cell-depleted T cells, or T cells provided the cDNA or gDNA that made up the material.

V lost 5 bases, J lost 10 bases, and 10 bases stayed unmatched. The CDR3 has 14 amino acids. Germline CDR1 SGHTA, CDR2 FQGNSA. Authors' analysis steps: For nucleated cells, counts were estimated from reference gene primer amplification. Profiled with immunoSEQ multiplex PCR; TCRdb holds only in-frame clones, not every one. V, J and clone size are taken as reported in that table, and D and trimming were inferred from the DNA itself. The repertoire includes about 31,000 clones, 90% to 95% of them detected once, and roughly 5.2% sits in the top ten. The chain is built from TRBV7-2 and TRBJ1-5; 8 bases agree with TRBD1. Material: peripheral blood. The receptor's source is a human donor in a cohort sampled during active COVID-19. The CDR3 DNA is TGTGCCAGCAGCCAGAGGGCAGGGGGCAGTCCCCAGCATTTT. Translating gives CASSQRAGGSPQHF.